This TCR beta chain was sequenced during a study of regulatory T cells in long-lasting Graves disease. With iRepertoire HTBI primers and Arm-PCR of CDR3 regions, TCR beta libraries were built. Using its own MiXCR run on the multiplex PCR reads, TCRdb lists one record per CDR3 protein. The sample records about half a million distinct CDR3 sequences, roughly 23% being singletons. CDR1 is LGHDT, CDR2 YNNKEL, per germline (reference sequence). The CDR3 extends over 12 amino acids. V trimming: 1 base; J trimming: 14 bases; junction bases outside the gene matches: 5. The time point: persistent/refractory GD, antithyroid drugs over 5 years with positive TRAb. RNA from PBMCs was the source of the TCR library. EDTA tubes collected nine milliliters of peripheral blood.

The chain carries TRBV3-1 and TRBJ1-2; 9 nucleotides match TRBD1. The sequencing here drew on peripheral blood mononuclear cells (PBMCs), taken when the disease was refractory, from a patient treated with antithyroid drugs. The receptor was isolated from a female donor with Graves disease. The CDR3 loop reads CASSQGDREDTF. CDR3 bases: TGTGCCAGCAGCCAAGGGGACAGGGAAGATACCTTC.